The 18 T cell receptor beta chains in this list originate from one sample, sequenced in a study of PD-1 blockade in classical Hodgkin lymphoma. The time point is: newly diagnosed, previously untreated cHL patient sample. The CD4+ T cells used were purified from thawed PBMCs through magnetic negative selection. Clones were read by immunoSEQ multiplex PCR, and TCRdb kept only the in-frame ones, dropping some. The repertoire has nearly 25,000 clones, 91% of them found once; the top ten carry roughly 0.58%. Sample: CD4+ T cells from blood. The receptors come from a human donor with classical Hodgkin lymphoma.

The CDR3 nucleotides are TGTGCCAGCAGCGGGGTAGAGGGATCCTACGAGCAGTACTTC. Its translation is CASSGVEGSYEQYF. The chain is built from TRBV7-2 and TRBJ2-7; the D gene is possibly TRBD2 (5 bases). This CDR3 comprises 14 residues. Per germline, CDR1 SGHTA and CDR2 FQGNSA. V was trimmed by 5 bases and J by 1 base, leaving 12 bases between them.

This chain connects TRBV10-3 to TRBJ1-2, with 10 bases aligning to TRBD1. The junction had 3 bases not matched to a gene; V was cut back by 0 bases and J by 2 bases. The germline V gene encodes CDR1 ENHRY and CDR2 SYGVKD. The CDR3 runs to 16 residues. The CDR3 bases are TGTGCCATCAGTGAGTCTCGGGACAGGGGCAACTATGGCTACACCTTC. Its translation: CAISESRDRGNYGYTF.

The J gene is TRBJ2-3, the V gene TRBV5-4, with 11 bases that match TRBD2. CDR3 length equals 17 residues. V lost 0 bases, J lost 3 bases, and 6 bases stayed unmatched. Germline loops: CDR1 SGHNT, CDR2 YYREEE (reference sequence). The CDR3 DNA is TGTGCCAGCAGCTTGGATCTAGCGGGGGGTGCAACAGATACGCAGTATTTT. The encoded protein is CASSLDLAGGATDTQYF. The full variable domain, in which reference TRBV5-4 and TRBJ2-3 provide the parts outside the CDR3, is ETGVTQSPTHLIKTRGQQVTLRCSSQSGHNTVSWYQQALGQGPQFIFQYYREEENGRGNFPPRFSGLQFPNYSSELNVNALELDDSALYLCASSLDLAGGATDTQYFGPGTRLTVL.

The chain has TRBV29-1 and TRBJ1-4, with a weak D call TRBD1 (5 bases). Per the germline V gene, CDR1 is SQVTM and CDR2 is ANQGSEA. The CDR3 loop spans 14 amino acids. V was cut by 6 bases and J by 7 bases, with 18 bases left in between. The CDR3 protein is CSVLQVSDREKLFF. As DNA, the CDR3 is TGCAGCGTCCTACAGGTCTCGGACCGTGAAAAACTGTTTTTT.

With respect to this clone: The same CDR3 is also encoded by other DNA sequences in this sample. The J gene is TRBJ2-3, the V gene TRBV7-2; a possible D gene is TRBD2 (7 bases). With 1 base removed from V and 5 bases from J, the gap between germline ends came to 16 bases. CDR1 SGHTA and CDR2 FQGNSA come from the germline V gene. CDR3 length: 16 residues. The CDR3 nucleotides read TGTGCCAGCAGCTTAGGGTGGGGGGGGCGTGGAGATACGCAGTATTTT. As protein: CASSLGWGGRGDTQYF.

This chain joins TRBV27 and TRBJ2-5; a possible D gene is TRBD1 (6 bases). Germline values: CDR1 MNHEY, CDR2 SMNVEV (reference sequence). V gave up 6 bases and J gave up 4 bases, with 12 bases separating them. This CDR3 is 13 amino acids long. Here the CDR3 reads CASRTGFPETQYF. As DNA, the CDR3 is TGTGCCAGCAGAACAGGGTTCCCAGAGACCCAGTACTTC.

J is TRBJ2-2 and V is TRBV5-1; D is possibly TRBD2 (5 bases). V was clipped by 5 bases and J by 1 base, with 15 bases between them. The CDR3 contains 16 residues. Per the germline V gene, CDR1 is SGHRS and CDR2 is YFSETQ. The CDR3 DNA sequence: TGCGCCAGCAGAGCTGACGGGATTCGGAACACCGGGGAGCTGTTTTTT. It specifies CASRADGIRNTGELFF.

This clone was observed a handful of times. The rearrangement links TRBV6-6 to TRBJ2-1; possible D gene TRBD1, 5 bases. CDR3 size: 14 residues. Germline V gene sequence: CDR1 MNHNY, CDR2 SVGAGI (reference sequence). Trimming left V 2 bases short and J 6 bases short, with 11 bases between. CDR3 loop: CASSYQAGSNEQFF. The CDR3 region has the DNA TGTGCCAGCAGTTACCAGGCAGGGTCCAATGAGCAGTTCTTC.

This chain connects TRBV5-1 to TRBJ2-7, with 13 bases aligning to TRBD2. Germline lookup yields CDR1 SGHRS and CDR2 YFSETQ. CDR3 length: 17 amino acids. After removal of 5 bases from V and 0 bases from J, the junction contained 8 bases not matched to a gene. CDR3 loop: CASSRGLAGSSSYEQYF. Written as DNA, the CDR3 is TGCGCCAGCAGTCGGGGACTAGCGGGGTCAAGCTCCTACGAGCAGTACTTC.

V gene TRBV7-2 combines with J gene TRBJ1-5; D unresolved. V was clipped by 1 base and J by 6 bases, with 10 bases between them. Germline loops: CDR1 SGHTA, CDR2 FQGNSA. The CDR3 loop spans 14 amino acids. CDR3 sequence (DNA): TGTGCCAGCAGCTTAGAACACCTTGGTCAGCCCCAGCATTTT. It codes for CASSLEHLGQPQHF.

This sequence joins TRBV6-1 and TRBJ1-4; a possible D gene is TRBD1 (5 bases). Trimming cost V 5 bases and J 5 bases, with 15 bases left between them. CDR1 MNHNS and CDR2 SASEGT come from the germline V gene. The CDR3 totals 15 residues. The CDR3 nucleotides are TGTGCCAGCAGTCCCTGGCGCGGGGGGAATGAAAAACTGTTTTTT. Translated: CASSPWRGGNEKLFF.

V gene TRBV5-1 combines with J gene TRBJ2-7; 12 positions agree with TRBD1. The J segment lost 6 bases and the V segment lost 9 bases, leaving 4 bases of the junction unmatched. Germline V gene sequence: CDR1 SGHRS, CDR2 YFSETQ. The CDR3 extends over 12 amino acids. The CDR3 sequence: CATGQGAGEQYF. Written as DNA, the CDR3 is TGCGCCACGGGACAGGGGGCAGGCGAGCAGTACTTC.

This clone appeared a few times. The chain has TRBV7-9 and TRBJ1-3; the match to TRBD1 covers 9 bases. V lost 5 bases, J lost 8 bases, and 7 bases stayed unmatched. Germline CDR1 and CDR2: SEHNR and FQNEAQ (reference sequence). This CDR3 region has 14 residues. The CDR3 region is CASSPEGQGDTIYF. In DNA form, the CDR3 reads TGTGCCAGCAGCCCGGAGGGACAGGGAGACACCATATATTTT.

The rearrangement joins TRBV4-2 to TRBJ2-2; 9 bases align to TRBD1. The V and J ends lost 4 bases and 6 bases, in that order; junction bases with no gene match: 12. The CDR3 runs to 17 residues. Germline lookup yields CDR1 LGHNA and CDR2 YNFKEQ. In DNA, the CDR3 is TGTGCCAGCAGCCGTCGACAGGGGGTTGGGAAAGCCGGGGAGCTGTTTTTT. Residues: CASSRRQGVGKAGELFF.

The J gene is TRBJ1-1, the V gene TRBV18; D is undetermined. V lost 3 bases, J lost 3 bases, and 11 bases lay in between. There are 14 residues in the CDR3. Per germline, CDR1 KGHSH and CDR2 LQKENI. CDR3 in DNA: TGTGCCAGCTCACCGACGACCCCGGACACTGAAGCTTTCTTT. Translated: CASSPTTPDTEAFF.

V is TRBV5-3 and J is TRBJ2-7; D may be TRBD1 or TRBD2 (6 bases each). TRBV5-3 is labeled an ORF, and its function is uncertain. The CDR3 covers 17 residues. V gave up 0 bases and J gave up 3 bases, with 19 bases separating them. CDR3 sequence: CARSLVGGPYCVYEQYF. The CDR3 coding sequence is TGTGCCAGAAGCTTGGTTGGGGGGCCATACTGCGTCTACGAGCAGTACTTC.

This chain connects TRBV27 to TRBJ2-2; either TRBD1 or TRBD2 may supply D (5 bases each). The germline gives CDR1 MNHEY, CDR2 SMNVEV (reference sequence). V was pared by 7 bases and J by 1 base, with 16 bases between. The CDR3 totals 16 residues. CDR3 protein: CASTLGGYLNTGELFF. The CDR3 DNA reads as TGTGCCAGCACCCTTGGGGGATACCTGAACACCGGGGAGCTGTTTTTT.

This clone is a singleton in its sample. The chain has TRBV7-3 and TRBJ1-1; D may be TRBD1 (5 bases). V was trimmed by 2 bases and J by 0 bases, leaving 10 bases between them. Germline V gene data show CDR1 as SGHTA and CDR2 as FQGTGA. The CDR3 has 15 residues. The CDR3 reads CASSLGSGMNTEAFF. The CDR3 DNA sequence: TGTGCCAGCAGCTTAGGATCAGGGATGAACACTGAAGCTTTCTTT.